Below are 4 T cell receptor beta chains sequenced from a single sample in a study of regulatory T cells in long-lasting Graves disease (dated by TCRdb to about 2021). The library was built by means of multiplex PCR. These reads were obtained on an Illumina HiSeq 4000. CDR3 regions were amplified by Arm-PCR with iRepertoire HTBI primers to construct TCR beta libraries. TCRdb applied fastp at Q25 and MiXCR to the public reads, then kept only in-frame beta chains. One record per CDR3 amino acid sequence lists the most common genes and DNA. The sample table contains about 350,000 distinct CDR3 sequences; only one count was recorded for over 15% of them. The leading ten clones occupy 25% to 30% of the sample. The time point label corresponds to: newly diagnosed GD, antithyroid drugs for less than 3 months. For both TCR sequencing and RNA sequencing, RNA was extracted from PBMCs using TRIzol. These data were also filed under a second study, of T cells in Graves' hyperthyroidism and ophthalmopathy.

This material consisted of peripheral blood mononuclear cells (PBMCs), taken at new diagnosis, from a patient treated with antithyroid drugs. The receptors were sampled from a man aged 35 to 55 with Graves disease. Donor details come from another sample of the same person, matched by shared clones.

This clonotype was seen ten or more times. The genes are TRBV28 and TRBJ2-5; possibly TRBD1 for D (6 bases). Germline CDR1 and CDR2: MDHEN and SYDVKM. This CDR3 contains 14 residues. Trimming took 6 bases from V and 4 from J, leaving 15 bases between them. The DNA of the CDR3 is TGTGCCAGCAGATCCCTAGGGGGAGCAGAGACCCAGTACTTC. It yields the protein CASRSLGGAETQYF.

This clonotype was found once. The V call is TRBV7-2, the J call TRBJ2-1; 8 bases are shared with TRBD2. With V trimmed by 5 bases and J by 3 bases, 9 bases remained unmatched. This CDR3 has 16 amino acids. Per germline, CDR1 SGHTA and CDR2 FQGNSA. The DNA for the CDR3 is TGTGCCAGCAGCCTACGGCCGGGGGGGAGCTACAATGAGCAGTTCTTC. Amino acid sequence: CASSLRPGGSYNEQFF.

This clonotype was observed at least ten times. The J gene is TRBJ2-3, the V gene TRBV20-1; D is ambiguous. The CDR3 is 14 residues long. Germline-derived CDR1 and CDR2 are DFQATT and SNEGSKA (reference sequence). Trimming stripped 6 bases from V and 3 bases from J, with 16 bases between. The CDR3 spells CSAVAQEKTDTQYF. Written as DNA, the CDR3 is TGCAGTGCAGTTGCCCAGGAAAAGACAGATACGCAGTATTTT.

This chain links TRBV5-6 with TRBJ1-5; 8 bases line up with TRBD1. The V gene's germline CDR1 is SGHDT and CDR2 YYEEEE. After removal of 2 bases from V and 6 bases from J, the junction contained 4 bases not matched to a gene. There are 14 residues in the CDR3. This CDR3 reads CASSFRGLGQPQHF. The CDR3, as DNA: TGTGCCAGCAGCTTCAGGGGGCTTGGTCAGCCCCAGCATTTT.